Listed below are T cell receptor beta chains from one sample, sequenced in a study of T cell changes during pregnancy in multiple sclerosis. Repertoires were generated with immunoSEQ multiplex PCR, while TCRdb's copy carries only in-frame clones and drops some. The sample records some 77,000 clones, roughly 92% being singletons. The sequencing used peripheral blood, collected in the second trimester of pregnancy. These receptors were obtained from a female donor in good health, enrolled as a control in a pregnancy study. The CDR3 runs from the conserved cysteine through the conserved F or W. Each record gives: J gene, D gene, clone size, V gene, CDR3 protein, CDR3 DNA. The D gene is left open where the match is weak. The listing skips clone size in some rows; elsewhere it reads once, few, many or a size class.

TRBJ1-4,NA,NA,TRBV27,CASSFNQANEKLFF,TGTGCCAGCAGTTTCAATCAGGCGAATGAAAAACTGTTTTTT
TRBJ2-2,NA,NA,TRBV11-2,CASTSNTGELFF,TGTGCCAGCACCTCGAACACCGGGGAGCTGTTTTTT
TRBJ1-5,NA,NA,TRBV7-3,CASSPFPGNQPQHF,TGTGCCAGCAGCCCCTTCCCGGGCAATCAGCCCCAGCATTTT
TRBJ2-5,NA,NA,TRBV7-9,CASSFWSLEGGTQYF,TGTGCCAGCAGCTTTTGGTCACTTGAAGGAGGGACCCAGTACTTC
TRBJ1-3,NA,NA,TRBV20-1,CSARDPYTIYF,TGCAGTGCTAGAGATCCCTACACCATATATTTT
TRBJ1-1,TRBD1,once,TRBV28,CASTPGTGRPEAFF,TGTGCCAGCACCCCGGGGACAGGGCGCCCTGAAGCTTTCTTT
TRBJ2-3,NA,NA,TRBV15,CATSGWEENTDTQYF,TGTGCCACCAGCGGGTGGGAGGAAAACACAGATACGCAGTATTTT
TRBJ2-5,NA,NA,TRBV7-7,CASSSGLTTAGTQYF,TGTGCTAGCAGCTCCGGACTGACCACAGCCGGGACCCAGTACTTC
TRBJ1-2,NA,NA,TRBV18,CASSWGEYGYTF,TGTGCCAGCTCTTGGGGCGAATATGGCTACACCTTC
TRBJ1-1,NA,NA,TRBV5-1,CASGTTNTEAFF,TGCGCCAGCGGCACTACTAACACTGAAGCTTTCTTT
TRBJ2-1,NA,NA,TRBV7-2,CASSLRGRGSYNEQFF,TGTGCCAGCAGCTTACGGGGCAGGGGCTCCTACAATGAGCAGTTCTTC
TRBJ1-2,NA,NA,TRBV15,CATSSDTVGGNYGYTF,TGTGCCACCAGCAGTGACACCGTTGGAGGAAACTATGGCTACACCTTC
TRBJ2-7,NA,once,TRBV28,CASSFEGVGEQYF,TGTGCCAGCAGTTTTGAGGGGGTGGGGGAGCAGTACTTC
TRBJ2-1,TRBD2,NA,TRBV7-9,CASSSSGSGYYNEQFF,TGTGCCAGCAGCTCAAGCGGGAGCGGATACTACAATGAGCAGTTCTTC
TRBJ1-1,NA,few,TRBV7-7,CASSLNSNTEAFF,TGTGCTAGCAGCTTAAACTCGAACACTGAAGCTTTCTTT
TRBJ2-1,NA,NA,TRBV30,CAWSALRDTLGDEQFF,TGTGCCTGGAGTGCCCTACGGGACACCCTTGGGGATGAGCAGTTCTTC
TRBJ2-5,NA,few,TRBV2,CASDPWDSGRETQYF,TGTGCCTCAGACCCCTGGGACTCAGGGAGAGAGACCCAGTACTTC
TRBJ2-5,NA,NA,TRBV7-3,CASSLPSGTQYF,TGTGCCAGCAGCTTACCTTCCGGGACCCAGTACTTC
TRBJ1-6,NA,NA,TRBV27,CASSPRGAGSPLHF,TGTGCCAGCAGCCCGCGGGGGGCAGGATCACCCCTCCACTTT
TRBJ2-6,NA,NA,TRBV7-9,CASSSTGVGANVLTF,TGTGCCAGCAGCTCGACCGGGGTTGGGGCCAACGTCCTGACTTTC
TRBJ2-5,NA,NA,TRBV5-3,CARSLRTLRRETQYF,TGTGCCAGAAGCTTGAGGACTCTCAGGCGAGAGACCCAGTACTTC
TRBJ1-1,TRBD1,NA,TRBV7-2,CASSSDRGTNTEAFF,TGTGCCAGCAGCTCGGACAGGGGCACGAACACTGAAGCTTTCTTT
TRBJ1-6,TRBD1,few,TRBV6-6,CASCYGTGSISPLHF,TGTGCCAGCTGTTACGGGACAGGAAGTATTTCACCCCTCCACTTT
TRBJ2-3,TRBD2,NA,TRBV2,CASNRGGSPTDTQYF,TGTGCCAGCAACCGCGGGGGGTCTCCCACAGATACGCAGTATTTT